Each of the 12 T cell receptor beta chains below was sequenced from the same sample in a study of blood T cell repertoires in COVID-19. The repertoire was sequenced with immunoSEQ multiplex PCR; TCRdb's copy has only in-frame clones and lacks some. Of under 200,000 clones in the sample, 65% to 85% are singletons; the top ten hold more than 3%. Sequencing was performed on PBMCs or T cells enriched from blood (not recorded which). These receptors all come from a woman aged 25 to 45 who had been exposed to COVID-19.

The J gene is TRBJ1-4, the V gene TRBV19; 8 nucleotides agree with TRBD1. With V trimmed by 5 bases and J by 3 bases, 5 bases remained unmatched. The germline gives CDR1 LNHDA, CDR2 SQIVND (reference sequence). The CDR3 contains 15 residues. CDR3 nucleotides: TGTGCCAGTAGTGCCAACAGGGGGGCTAATGAAAAACTGTTTTTT. Amino acids: CASSANRGANEKLFF.

This chain connects TRBV19 to TRBJ2-5, with D hard to call. Per the germline V gene, CDR1 is LNHDA and CDR2 is SQIVND (reference sequence). Trimming shortened V by 5 bases and J by 2 bases, and 3 bases separated the two germline ends. There are 11 residues in the CDR3. CDR3 sequence (DNA): TGTGCCAGTAGTCGGCAAGAGACCCAGTACTTC. It translates to CASSRQETQYF.

Regarding this clone: The junction and the germline gene differ at one end; a read error may be behind it. This chain links TRBV7-7 with TRBJ2-1; 8 bases align to TRBD2. This CDR3 has 17 residues. CDR1 is SSHAT, CDR2 FNYEAQ, per germline (reference sequence). This CDR3 is CASSVLPGGAGYNEQFF. The CDR3 DNA reads as TGTGCTAGCAGCGTCCTCCCGGGGGGGGCGGGGTACAATGAGCAGTTCTTC.

This rearrangement joins TRBV3-1 (or the pseudogene TRBV3-2) to TRBJ1-4; D remains unclear. The length of the CDR3 is 14 residues. V lost 1 base to trimming and J lost 2 bases, with 5 bases between them. Germline V gene sequence: CDR1 LGHDT, CDR2 YNNKEL (reference sequence). For the CDR3, the DNA is TGTGCCAGCAGCCAAGCGGTTACTAATGAAAAACTGTTTTTT. This encodes CASSQAVTNEKLFF.

The V call is TRBV4-1, the J call TRBJ1-5, with no clear D. From germline, CDR1 is MGHRA and CDR2 YSYEKL. The CDR3 sequence is 13 residues long. V gave up 8 bases and J gave up 0 bases, with 8 bases separating them. CDR3 region: CASGRNSNQPQHF. CDR3 DNA: TGCGCCAGCGGTAGAAATAGCAATCAGCCCCAGCATTTT.

This clone is a singleton in its sample. The genes are TRBV7-3 and TRBJ2-2; 7 bases line up with TRBD1. After removal of 6 bases from V and 2 bases from J, the junction contained 3 bases not matched to a gene. The CDR3 length is 14 residues. Germline V gene sequence: CDR1 SGHTA, CDR2 FQGTGA. DNA of the CDR3: TGTGCCAGCAGGGGGACAGCCAACACCGGGGAGCTGTTTTTT. Protein product: CASRGTANTGELFF.

Remarks on this clone: The junction and the germline gene differ at one end; a read error may be behind it. The chain joins TRBV18 to TRBJ2-7, with a weak D call TRBD2 (6 bases). The CDR3 has 15 amino acids. The germline CDR1 and CDR2 sequences are KGHSH and LQKENI. CDR3 DNA sequence: TGTGCCAGCTCCCCACCCGGGGGACCCCGGGACGAGCAGTACTTC. Amino acids: CASSPPGGPRDEQYF.

This rearrangement joins TRBV7-9 to TRBJ1-5; no reliable D call. The germline V and J ends were trimmed by 5 bases and 0 bases, with 8 bases remaining between them. The germline gives CDR1 SEHNR, CDR2 FQNEAQ (reference sequence). The length of the CDR3 is 14 residues. DNA of the CDR3: TGTGCCAGCAGCGGCGGCGATAGCAATCAGCCCCAGCATTTT. Translation gives CASSGGDSNQPQHF.

The chain employs TRBV9 and TRBJ2-7; D may be TRBD1 (6 bases). CDR3 size: 14 residues. V gave up 0 bases and J gave up 0 bases, with 7 bases separating them. Germline V gene lookup returns CDR1 SGDLS and CDR2 YYNGEE. The CDR3 sequence: CASSVGTVSYEQYF. In DNA, the CDR3 is TGTGCCAGCAGCGTAGGGACAGTCTCCTACGAGCAGTACTTC.

The J gene is TRBJ1-1, the V gene TRBV5-6; D is possibly TRBD1 (5 bases). The V gene's germline CDR1 is SGHDT and CDR2 YYEEEE. The germline V and J ends were trimmed by 3 bases and 1 base, with 13 bases remaining between them. This CDR3 region has 15 residues. The CDR3 protein is CASSSPKGANTEAFF. The CDR3 DNA sequence: TGTGCCAGCAGCTCCCCGAAAGGGGCGAACACTGAAGCTTTCTTT.

This chain uses TRBV7-2 with TRBJ2-5; 7 bases agree with TRBD1. After removal of 5 bases from V and 5 bases from J, the junction contained 5 bases not matched to a gene. CDR1 and CDR2 from the germline V gene are SGHTA and FQGNSA. CDR3 length: 13 residues. CDR3 sequence reads: CASSETGWETQYF. The CDR3 nucleotides are TGTGCCAGCAGCGAGACAGGGTGGGAGACCCAGTACTTC.

The J gene is TRBJ1-5, the V gene TRBV10-2; unclear D gene. Trimming removed 3 bases from V and 5 bases from J, with 11 bases in between. Looked up from germline, CDR1 is WSHSY and CDR2 is SAAADI. The CDR3 is 14 amino acids. DNA for the CDR3: TGCGCCAGCAGTGAAAGGTCTAGAGATCAGCCCCAGCATTTT. Residues: CASSERSRDQPQHF.